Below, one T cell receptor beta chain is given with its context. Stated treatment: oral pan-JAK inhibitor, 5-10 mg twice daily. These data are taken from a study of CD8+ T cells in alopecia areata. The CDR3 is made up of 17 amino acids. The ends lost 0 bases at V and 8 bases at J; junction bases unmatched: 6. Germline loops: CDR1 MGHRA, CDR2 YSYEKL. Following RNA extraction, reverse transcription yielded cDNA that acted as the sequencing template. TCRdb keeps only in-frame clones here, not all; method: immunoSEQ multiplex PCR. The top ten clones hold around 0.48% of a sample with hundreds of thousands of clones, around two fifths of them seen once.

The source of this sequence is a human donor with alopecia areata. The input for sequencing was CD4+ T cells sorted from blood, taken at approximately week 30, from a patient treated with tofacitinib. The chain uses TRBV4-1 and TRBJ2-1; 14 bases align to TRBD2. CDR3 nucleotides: TGCGCCAGCAGCCAAGATACTGGGACTAGCGGGAGTTATGAGCAGTTCTTC. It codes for CASSQDTGTSGSYEQFF.